This T cell receptor beta chain derives from a study of naive and memory T cell subsets. The CDR3 has 18 residues. J gave up 3 bases and V 5 bases, and 17 bases lay outside the gene matches. CDR1 is SGHRS and CDR2 is YFSETQ in the germline V gene. The study, taken as a whole, reports: Diversity fell and Gini index rose from naive through CM, EM, EMRA. Clonotypes here are unpaired alpha or beta chain sequences. Possibly reflecting memory cells re-expressing CD45RA, a few larger clonotypes occurred in naive repertoires, especially CD8. Over 95% of naive TCR sequences appeared only once, unlike memory subsets.

CMV status came from CD4+ T cell IFNgamma after overnight CMV lysate stimulation of fresh PBMCs. An equimolar mix of two oligonucleotides served as the beta constant-region primer for TRBC1 and TRBC2. The ligated cDNA underwent four PCR rounds using SP2 and nested alpha and beta constant-region primers. From the UMI-ligation and nested PCR reads, TCRdb called clonotypes with MiXCR, one entry per CDR3 protein. This table holds under 150,000 distinct CDR3 sequences, 15% to 25% found once. This clonotype was observed at least ten times. Its specificity is not known. The specimen sequenced was naive CD8+ T cells from blood. The receptor was derived from a human donor in good health. The chain carries TRBV5-1 and TRBJ1-1; 9 bases line up with TRBD1. The CDR3 protein is CASRSRTGVASVDTEAFF. The CDR3 coding sequence is TGCGCCAGCAGGAGTAGGACAGGGGTAGCCTCGGTGGACACTGAAGCTTTCTTT.